These T cell receptor beta chains were read from a single sample in a study of a mutant IDH1 vaccine in newly diagnosed glioma. Antigens of these TCRs are unknown. Clones were read by immunoSEQ multiplex PCR, and TCRdb kept only the in-frame ones, dropping some. The sample has about 83,000 clones, more than 80% seen once. The source was PBMCs, collected from a glioma patient whose treatment included an IDH1 peptide vaccine. These receptors came from a man between 40 and 49 years old with glioma. The CDR3 runs from the conserved cysteine through the conserved F or W. A D gene is named only where the DNA matches it firmly. Clone size is shown for a subset of rows, as once, few, many or a class of expanded clone.

d_call j_call v_call clone_size cdr3_nt cdr3_aa
NA TRBJ2-7 TRBV10-3 NA TGTGCCACTAGAGGCAGCTCCTACGAGCAGTACTTC CATRGSSYEQYF
TRBD1 TRBJ2-2 TRBV7-3 few TGTGCCAGCAGCTTAACAGTCGGGACAGGGAACACCGGGGAGCTGTTTTTT CASSLTVGTGNTGELFF
TRBD1 TRBJ1-5 TRBV18 NA TGTGCCAGCTCACCGCTCGACAGGGGAAGAAGTAATCAGCCCCAGCATTTT CASSPLDRGRSNQPQHF
NA TRBJ2-2 TRBV7-8 NA TGTGCCAGCAGCTTAGCGAGTGTCTTCTTCCCCGGGGAGCTGTTTTTT CASSLASVFFPGELFF
NA TRBJ1-6 TRBV11-2 NA TGTGCCAGCAGCTTAGATATCCTCTCACCCCTCCACTTT CASSLDILSPLHF
NA TRBJ2-4 TRBV7-8 NA TGTGCCAGCAGCCCGGACTCTATAGCCAAAAACATTCAGTACTTC CASSPDSIAKNIQYF
NA TRBJ2-5 TRBV19 NA TGTGCCAGTGGGGGGGGCCTTCAAGAGACCCAGTACTTC CASGGGLQETQYF
TRBD1 TRBJ1-2 TRBV15 once TGTGCCACCAGCAGAGCCGTCGGGACAGCTCATAGCTATGGCTACACCTTC CATSRAVGTAHSYGYTF
NA TRBJ2-5 TRBV7-2 once TGTGCCAGCAGCTTAGTGAACACTTTTCTTCAAGAGACCCAGTACTTC CASSLVNTFLQETQYF
TRBD1 TRBJ2-1 TRBV28 NA TGTGCCAGCAGTTGGACAGGGAATGAGCAGTTCTTC CASSWTGNEQFF
NA TRBJ2-6 TRBV9 NA TGTGCCAGCAGCGTGACAGCAGCATACTCTGGGGCCAACGTCCTGACTTTC CASSVTAAYSGANVLTF
TRBD2 TRBJ2-1 TRBV4-1 NA TGCGCCAGCAGCCTGTTCACTAGCGGGAGTCCTGAGCAGTTCTTC CASSLFTSGSPEQFF
TRBD1 TRBJ2-7 TRBV4-3 NA TGCGCCAGCAGCCAGGGACAGGGGGTCCCCTACGAGCAGTACTTC CASSQGQGVPYEQYF
NA TRBJ1-1 TRBV27 few TGTGCCAGCACTCCCGGAGGCAGGGGCTCTGAAGCTTTCTTT CASTPGGRGSEAFF
NA TRBJ1-4 TRBV7-8 NA TGTGCCAGCAGCATCGTGGCAACAGGGCTAGAAAAACTGTTTTTT CASSIVATGLEKLFF
NA TRBJ2-5 TRBV27 NA TGTGCCAGCAGTCTTCGACAGCCTCTCCAAGAGACCCAGTACTTC CASSLRQPLQETQYF
TRBD2 TRBJ2-7 TRBV9 once TGTGCCAGCAGCGAGGCAGCGGGAGGGGTGTACGAGCAGTACTTC CASSEAAGGVYEQYF
NA TRBJ1-5 TRBV7-9 few TGTGCCAGCAGCTTAGGTACTGGGCCCCAGCATTTT CASSLGTGPQHF
NA TRBJ2-5 TRBV7-2 once TGTGCCAGCAGCTTAACGGGAGTCGTTGAGACCCAGTACTTC CASSLTGVVETQYF
NA TRBJ2-3 TRBV6-4 NA TGTGCCAGCAGTGAGTCTAAGGGTGGTACGCAGTATTTT CASSESKGGTQYF
TRBD2 TRBJ2-1 TRBV2 NA TGTGCCAGCAGCGCTAGCGGGAGCTTTTGGGATGAGCAGTTCTTC CASSASGSFWDEQFF
NA TRBJ1-1 TRBV11-2 NA TGTGCCAGCAGCTTAGATGCAGGGGCAACCACTGAAGCTTTCTTT CASSLDAGATTEAFF
TRBD1 TRBJ2-5 TRBV28 NA TGTGCCAGCAGTGGACAGGGGGCCGGGGAGACCCAGTACTTC CASSGQGAGETQYF
TRBD1 TRBJ1-5 TRBV7-2 few TGTGCCAGCAGCCTCAGGGGGGGCAATCAGCCCCAGCATTTT CASSLRGGNQPQHF
TRBD1 TRBJ1-5 TRBV6-5 NA TGTGCCAGCAGTCCCGGGGGACAGGCTAACCCCCAGCATTTT CASSPGGQANPQHF
TRBD1 TRBJ2-1 TRBV15 few TGTGCCACCAGCAGAGATCTGGACAGGGGAAATGAGCAGTTCTTC CATSRDLDRGNEQFF
TRBD1 TRBJ2-7 TRBV5-6 NA TGTGCCAGCAGCCAAATGCCCGGGACAGGCACCTACGAGCAGTACTTC CASSQMPGTGTYEQYF
NA TRBJ1-1 TRBV19 once TGTGCCAGTAGCTTAAAGAGGCCTGGGGGCTTGAGGAACACTGAAGCTTTCTTT CASSLKRPGGLRNTEAFF
NA TRBJ2-4 TRBV12-5 NA TGTGCTAGTGGTTTCGGGGGTGGTGCCAAAAACATTCAGTACTTC CASGFGGGAKNIQYF
NA TRBJ1-1 TRBV4-1 once TGCGCCAGCAGCCAAGAATCTGTGGGGTTGGGGGACACTGAAGCTTTCTTT CASSQESVGLGDTEAFF
NA TRBJ2-3 TRBV2 NA TGTGCCAGCAGTGAAGGTGGCACTAGCACAGATACGCAGTATTTT CASSEGGTSTDTQYF
TRBD2 TRBJ2-3 TRBV15 NA TGTGCCACCAGCAGGGCCCGCGGGACTAGCGGAGTCTATCCCACAGATACGCAGTATTTT CATSRARGTSGVYPTDTQYF
TRBD1 TRBJ2-4 TRBV7-2 NA TGTGCCAGCAGCCCCAGGGGGCGCGGAGGAAACATTCAGTACTTC CASSPRGRGGNIQYF
TRBD1 TRBJ1-6 TRBV13 NA TGTGCCAGCAGCTCCTACAGGGGGTCCTATAATTCACCCCTCCACTTT CASSSYRGSYNSPLHF
TRBD2 TRBJ2-7 TRBV5-5 NA TGTGCCAGCAGCACTCAAGCGGGGGGATTCTCCTACGAGCAGTACTTC CASSTQAGGFSYEQYF
NA TRBJ2-7 TRBV6-6 NA TGTGCCAGCAGTTCCCTCCTTGGACCTACCTACGAGCAGTACTTC CASSSLLGPTYEQYF
TRBD2 TRBJ2-1 TRBV30 NA TGTGCCTGGAGTGGGACTAGCGGGGGGTCGTATGAGCAGTTCTTC CAWSGTSGGSYEQFF
NA TRBJ1-2 TRBV6-5 many TGTGCCAGCAAAGAAGCTAACTATGGCTACACCTTC CASKEANYGYTF
NA TRBJ1-2 TRBV6-5 NA TGTGCCAGCAGGTCGACAGGAAACTATGGCTACACCTTC CASRSTGNYGYTF
NA TRBJ2-2 TRBV7-7 NA TGTGCTAGCAGCCCCCGATTAATTGGGGAGCTGTTTTTT CASSPRLIGELFF
TRBD1 TRBJ1-1 TRBV10-3 NA TGTGCCACCTACAGGGGCCTGAACACTGAAGCTTTCTTT CATYRGLNTEAFF